The source of this T cell receptor (beta chain) is a study of shared clonotypes between healthy human individuals. Findings and limits, study-wide: Naive CD4 clonotypes overlapped across a handful of donors at 4.5% to 5.5%. The generation probabilities recorded for non-shared clonotypes fell below those of clonotypes shared by all four donors.

A remark on this clone: Its antigen is undetermined.

The run depth of the assay was deep. Profiling relied on immunoSEQ multiplex PCR, and the TCRdb table lists in-frame clones only, not all of them. This sample yields 500,000 to 550,000 clones, of which around 95% are seen a single time; about 0.067% belongs to the top ten. Germline CDR1 reads GTSNPN; CDR2 reads SVGIG (reference sequence). This CDR3 spans 14 amino acids. The sequence was obtained from a woman aged 25 to 45 in good health. The sample taken for sequencing was naive CD4+ T cells sorted from blood. Subset described: CD45RA+ positively selected. The genes are TRBV30 and TRBJ2-5, with 7 bases fitting TRBD1. The J call may be incorrect, as the DNA end agrees better with TRBJ2-7. This CDR3 reads CARSFGTATYEQYF. CDR3 DNA sequence: TGTGCCCGTTCTTTTGGGACAGCAACCTACGAGCAGTACTTC.